This TCR beta chain comes out of a study of tumor-infiltrating lymphocytes in localized non-small cell lung cancer. Study-level information: Tumor tissue and non-adjacent uninvolved lung came from each patient. Whole-study results and caveats: Higher tumor T cell infiltration than in uninvolved lung was supported by TCRbeta sequencing.

Trimming at V came to 0 bases and at J to 4 bases, leaving 4 bases not matched to a gene. CDR1 and CDR2 (germline): SNHLY, FYNNEI. The length of the CDR3 is 16 residues. Profiled with immunoSEQ multiplex PCR; TCRdb holds only in-frame clones, not every one. This sample has some 10,000 clones, with roughly 60% found just once. This clone has just a few counts. The antigen is undetermined. Input material: uninvolved lung tissue not adjacent to the tumor. The sequence derives from a human donor with non-small cell lung cancer. This sequence joins TRBV2 and TRBJ2-1; 9 bases align to TRBD1. This chain's CDR3 is CASSEARDRVYNEQFF. CDR3 bases: TGTGCCAGCAGTGAAGCGCGGGACAGGGTTTACAATGAGCAGTTCTTC.